These T cell receptor beta chains were read from a single sample in a study of cytomegalovirus exposure and HLA in healthy donors. Produced via immunoSEQ multiplex PCR; TCRdb's table is partial and in-frame only. The sample includes some 150,000 clones, roughly 85% of them seen just once. The material sequenced was PBMCs. The receptors here all came from a woman between 18 and 29 years old in good health and CMV-seronegative. Each CDR3 is given with its conserved first and last residue. A D gene is named only where the DNA matches it firmly. Where a row states a size, it is once, few, many or the class of an expanded clone; other rows omit it.

clone_size	v_call	d_call	j_call	cdr3_aa	cdr3_nt
NA	TRBV27	TRBD1	TRBJ1-2	CASSSMTGNYGYTF	TGTGCCAGCAGTTCGATGACAGGGAACTATGGCTACACCTTC
NA	TRBV29-1	NA	TRBJ2-7	CSVGRTEGEQYF	TGCAGCGTTGGTCGGACCGAGGGCGAGCAGTACTTC
NA	TRBV28	NA	TRBJ1-6	CASSLGQGSSPLHF	TGTGCCAGCAGTTTAGGCCAGGGGAGCTCACCCCTCCACTTT
NA	TRBV7-8	TRBD2	TRBJ2-1	CASSPGLAGGIVREQFF	TGTGCCAGCAGCCCGGGACTAGCGGGAGGAATAGTACGGGAGCAGTTCTTC
NA	TRBV11-2	TRBD2	TRBJ2-6	CASSLEGGKGANVLTF	TGTGCCAGCAGCTTAGAGGGGGGGAAGGGGGCCAACGTCCTGACTTTC
NA	TRBV10-1	TRBD1	TRBJ2-7	CASSKWTGQGYEQYF	TGCGCCAGCAGCAAATGGACAGGGCAAGGCTACGAGCAGTACTTC
NA	TRBV30	TRBD1	TRBJ2-7	CAWSQDRGYEQYF	TGTGCCTGGAGCCAGGACAGGGGCTACGAGCAGTACTTC
NA	TRBV5-6	NA	TRBJ1-2	CASSLQGSYTF	TGTGCCAGCAGCTTGCAGGGGAGCTACACCTTC
NA	TRBV7-8	TRBD2	TRBJ2-2	CASSLASPSAGGNTGELFF	TGTGCCAGCAGCTTAGCCTCCCCTTCGGCGGGGGGGAACACCGGGGAGCTGTTTTTT
NA	TRBV7-9	TRBD1	TRBJ2-2	CSSSEDRGNTGELFF	TGTTCCAGCAGCGAAGACAGGGGGAACACCGGGGAGCTGTTTTTT
once	TRBV7-9	TRBD1	TRBJ1-2	CSSSLDRGLRGYTF	TGTTCCAGCAGTCTGGACAGGGGGCTTCGAGGCTACACCTTC
NA	TRBV19	NA	TRBJ1-1	CASGRGETEAFF	TGTGCCAGCGGACGGGGAGAGACTGAAGCTTTCTTT